The 20 T cell receptor beta chains presented below share a single source sample, sequenced in a study of STAT3 mutations in large granular lymphocyte leukemia. Whole-study findings and limits: At least one immunodominant TCR beta clonotype appeared in every T-cell large granular lymphocyte leukemia patient.

Their recognized antigens are unknown. Clones were read by immunoSEQ multiplex PCR, and TCRdb kept only the in-frame ones, dropping some. Among roughly 35,000 clones listed, more than 70% were seen once. The sample comprised PBMCs. The origin of the receptors is a human donor with T large granular lymphocyte leukemia. Some clones in this sample may be carry-over from other donors' samples.

V usage is TRBV18 and J usage is TRBJ2-2; D remains ambiguous. This CDR3 has 16 amino acids. V was trimmed by 3 bases and J by 3 bases, leaving 14 bases between them. The germline V gene encodes CDR1 KGHSH and CDR2 LQKENI. CDR3 in DNA: TGTGCCAGCTCACCGACCCTGGATGGTTACACCGGGGAGCTGTTTTTT. This codes for CASSPTLDGYTGELFF.

The chain is built from TRBV5-4 and TRBJ2-1, with 12 bases that match TRBD2. CDR1 is SGHNT and CDR2 is YYREEE in the germline V gene (reference sequence). CDR3 length: 15 amino acids. V lost 4 bases to trimming and J lost 4 bases; unmatched junction nucleotides: 3. DNA for the CDR3: TGTGCCAGCAGCCCCGGGACTAGCGGGTACAATGAGCAGTTCTTC. Translation gives CASSPGTSGYNEQFF.

The chain couples TRBV6-5 to TRBJ1-5; no clear D gene. CDR1 MNHEY and CDR2 SVGAGI come from the germline V gene. Trimming stripped 4 bases from V and 10 bases from J, with 11 bases between. The CDR3 covers 12 residues. The chain's CDR3 is CASSSYVKPQHF. DNA of the CDR3: TGTGCCAGCAGTTCTTACGTCAAACCCCAGCATTTT.

The sample holds a few counts of this clone. As DNA, the CDR3 is TGTGCCAGCAGCCTCGGCCAGGCGCGTTATAGCAATCAGCCCCAGCATTTT. The encoded protein is CASSLGQARYSNQPQHF. J is TRBJ1-5 and V is TRBV7-2; D unclear. Germline V gives CDR1 SGHTA, CDR2 FQGNSA. The CDR3 contains 17 residues. The V end was cut by 5 bases, the J end by 0 bases, with 17 bases between.

This rearrangement joins TRBV18 to TRBJ2-3, with D possibly matching TRBD2 (5 bases). Germline CDR1 is KGHSH and CDR2 is LQKENI. V was trimmed by 1 base and J by 0 bases, leaving 11 bases between them. The CDR3 has 16 amino acids. The CDR3 DNA reads TGTGCCAGCTCACCACGGGTGCGGACTAGCACAGATACGCAGTATTTT. Protein sequence: CASSPRVRTSTDTQYF.

The chain links TRBV29-1 to TRBJ1-1; TRBD1 is a possible D gene (6 bases). With 8 bases removed from V and 1 base from J, the gap between germline ends came to 23 bases. This CDR3 contains 16 residues. CDR1 is SQVTM and CDR2 is ANQGSEA in the germline V gene. CDR3 in amino acids: CSIPGGGLGGNTEAFF. CDR3 coding DNA: TGCAGCATTCCGGGCGGGGGGCTGGGTGGGAACACTGAAGCTTTCTTT.

The genes are TRBV4-1 and TRBJ2-6; the D gene is possibly TRBD2 (8 bases). Looked up from germline, CDR1 is MGHRA and CDR2 is YSYEKL. Deletions cut 3 bases from V and 1 base from J, with 19 bases between. This CDR3 is built from 19 residues. CDR3 in DNA: TGCGCCAGCAGCCAGTTTAGCGGGACAGTACCTTCTGGGGCCAACGTCCTGACTTTC. This sequence encodes CASSQFSGTVPSGANVLTF.

For the CDR3, the DNA is TGCAGCGTTGGCGTAGGAACCCCCGAGCAGTACTTC. It yields the protein CSVGVGTPEQYF. The chain uses TRBV29-1 and TRBJ2-7; D is uncertain. The CDR3 length is 12 residues. Deletions cut 4 bases from V and 6 bases from J, with 13 bases between. Germline values: CDR1 SQVTM, CDR2 ANQGSEA.

This rearrangement joins TRBV7-6 to TRBJ1-6, with a tentative D call TRBD1 (5 bases). The V end lost 7 bases, the J end lost 7 bases, and 14 bases lay between the germline ends. The CDR3 is 14 amino acids. Per the germline V gene, CDR1 is SGHVS and CDR2 is FNYEAQ. The CDR3 loop reads CASNTGTSNSPLHF. The CDR3 DNA reads as TGTGCCAGCAACACCGGGACGTCCAATTCACCCCTCCACTTT.

This clone was recorded only once. The gene calls are TRBV4-1 and TRBJ2-3; 8 nucleotides agree with TRBD1. Per germline, CDR1 MGHRA and CDR2 YSYEKL. The CDR3 runs 18 residues. Unmatched junction bases numbered 13, after V lost 0 bases and J lost 5 bases. The CDR3 nucleotides are TGCGCCAGCAGCCAAGATATTTTAGGGACAGGTCTCCTAGATACGCAGTATTTT. Residues: CASSQDILGTGLLDTQYF.

The rearrangement links TRBV27 to TRBJ1-6; D unclear. Germline V gives CDR1 MNHEY, CDR2 SMNVEV (reference sequence). The CDR3 length is 16 residues. V dropped 7 bases and J dropped 0 bases, with 13 bases sitting between them. The chain's CDR3 is CASTPKRSSYNSPLHF. CDR3 DNA: TGTGCCAGCACCCCTAAAAGGAGCTCCTATAATTCACCCCTCCACTTT.

The chain has TRBV5-1 and TRBJ2-5; 10 nucleotides align to TRBD1. The germline V gene encodes CDR1 SGHRS and CDR2 YFSETQ. The CDR3 has 14 residues. The junction had 4 bases not matched to a gene; V was cut back by 4 bases and J by 4 bases. The CDR3 sequence is CASSPGQGGETQYF. The CDR3 DNA follows: TGCGCCAGCAGCCCAGGACAGGGGGGAGAGACCCAGTACTTC.

The V call is TRBV6-6, the J call TRBJ1-2; tentative D call: TRBD1 (6 bases). CDR1 and CDR2 from the germline V gene are MNHNY and SVGAGI (reference sequence). Trimming shortened V by 2 bases and J by 7 bases, and 14 bases separated the two germline ends. CDR3 length: 14 amino acids. The CDR3 sequence: CASSYGNRVTGYTF. CDR3 in DNA: TGTGCCAGCAGTTACGGGAACAGGGTTACTGGCTACACCTTC.

V and J are TRBV5-5 and TRBJ2-7; tentatively, D is TRBD1 (6 bases). This CDR3 has 13 amino acids. Trimming took off 2 bases at V and 6 bases at J, with 12 bases between the two ends. CDR1 SGHKS and CDR2 YYEKEE come from the germline V gene (reference sequence). CDR3 residues: CASSLQGLTEQYV. The CDR3 DNA follows: TGTGCCAGCAGCTTACAGGGCCTTACCGAGCAGTACGTC.

This sequence joins TRBV25-1 and TRBJ1-4; D is ambiguous. Trimming stripped 0 bases from V and 12 bases from J, with 14 bases between. Per germline, CDR1 MGHDK and CDR2 SYGVNS. This CDR3 spans 14 amino acids. Here the CDR3 reads CASSEYTTAAELFF. Written as DNA, the CDR3 is TGTGCCAGCAGTGAATATACTACGGCCGCTGAACTGTTTTTT.

A single count supports this clone. CDR3 nucleotide sequence: TGTGCCAGCAGTGGGTCGGTGGAATACAATGAGCAGTTCTTC. It is translated as CASSGSVEYNEQFF. This chain links TRBV6-1 with TRBJ2-1; no definite D call. Germline V gene sequence: CDR1 MNHNS, CDR2 SASEGT. The CDR3 extends over 14 amino acids. The germline V and J ends were trimmed by 4 bases and 4 bases, with 11 bases remaining between them.

This chain uses TRBV30 with TRBJ1-2, with D hard to call. The CDR3 loop spans 12 amino acids. V was clipped by 5 bases and J by 0 bases, with 7 bases between them. In germline, CDR1 is GTSNPN, CDR2 SVGIG (reference sequence). CDR3 DNA: TGTGCCTGGTATAGACCTAACTATGGCTACACCTTC. Translation: CAWYRPNYGYTF.

The genes are TRBV10-3 and TRBJ1-5, with 8 bases that match TRBD1. Germline loops: CDR1 ENHRY, CDR2 SYGVKD. Germline trimming cut 10 bases from V and 5 bases from J; bases unmatched to any gene: 16. This CDR3 has 16 amino acids. The DNA of the CDR3 is TGTGCCACTCGCCGGGACAGGACGGGCTCCGATCAGCCCCAGCATTTT. It translates to CATRRDRTGSDQPQHF.

The chain links TRBV29-1 to TRBJ1-1; D is unclear. Germline values: CDR1 SQVTM, CDR2 ANQGSEA. CDR3 length equals 14 residues. Trimming shortened V by 0 bases and J by 5 bases, and 13 bases separated the two germline ends. The DNA of the CDR3 is TGCAGCGTTGAAGAAGCCGGGGTGGGGACTGAAGCTTTCTTT. Its translation is CSVEEAGVGTEAFF.

The CDR3 bases are TGCGCCAGCAGCTTGGATTCTAGAATTATCAATGAGCAGTTCTTC. This codes for CASSLDSRIINEQFF. The rearrangement uses TRBV5-1 and TRBJ2-1; no clear D gene. The germline CDR1 and CDR2 sequences are SGHRS and YFSETQ. With 0 bases removed from V and 6 bases from J, the gap between germline ends came to 13 bases. The CDR3 is made up of 15 amino acids.